The present T cell receptor (beta chain) was sequenced within a study of T cells expressing NK-cell markers. Germline V gives CDR1 DFQATT, CDR2 SNEGSKA (reference sequence). There are 14 residues in the CDR3. One entry per CDR3 protein, without DNA, is what TCRdb gives after re-calling the 5' RACE reads. This repertoire includes about 450,000 distinct CDR3 sequences. The TCR was taken from a woman aged 18-69 years in good health. The sequenced sample consisted of blood T cells: a sorted CD56 or NKG2C T cell subset, CD4+ or CD8+ T cells, or bulk PBMC T cells (not recorded which). This chain uses TRBV20-1 with TRBJ2-5; TCRdb's D call, TRBD1, is unchecked because there is no DNA. The CDR3 sequence: CSARGASYQETQYF.